This entry features one T cell receptor beta chain sequence. The antigen is undetermined. The use of previously described methods and listed TCR primers produced the bulk TCR libraries. TCRdb reprocessed the PCR reads via MiXCR and lists one record per CDR3 protein. The sample has approximately 550,000 distinct CDR3 sequences, about 25% seen once. This entry is derived from a study of molecular identifiers for immune sequencing clone quantification. About the research overall: Replicate runs used RNA from roughly 18,000 or 92,000 naive CD8 cells, which was split five ways into aliquots, and four of those aliquots were then sequenced. Study observations and caveats: Jurkat TCR RNA from one cell was spiked into more than 800,000 naive cells, and it was reportedly detectable there.

From around 20,000 to 990,000 sorted cells, naive CD8 libraries were generated with 10%, 30% or 50% RNA. The sequence derives from a human donor in good health. Some libraries in this study had Jurkat cell RNA spiked in. Sequenced sample: naive CD8+ T cells from blood, with Jurkat cell RNA spiked in. The subset here: FACS-sorted CD8+CD4-CCR7+CD45RA+ naive T cells.

The CDR3 nucleotides read TGTGCCAGCAGTTCCGGGAGGGGGACTAGAGAGCAGTACTTC. It specifies CASSSGRGTREQYF. The V gene is TRBV7-9, the J gene TRBJ2-7; 8 bases agree with TRBD2. V was clipped by 6 bases and J by 7 bases; unmatched bases: 11. The CDR3 contains 14 residues. Germline CDR1 reads SEHNR; CDR2 reads FQNEAQ (reference sequence).